The 14 T cell receptor beta chains below come from one sample, sequenced in a study of T cell repertoires in cytomegalovirus infection. TCRdb itself ran the reads through MiXCR, one entry per CDR3 protein. The sample contains 300,000 to 400,000 distinct CDR3 sequences, 15% to 20% of which appear only once. The sequenced sample was PBMCs. The receptors derive from a human donor in good health (CMV status not recorded). Some clones in this sample may be carry-over from other donors' samples.

This clonotype was observed a few times. The chain links TRBV6-2 or TRBV6-3 to TRBJ2-1; tentatively, D is TRBD1 (6 bases). The CDR3 contains 15 residues. Trimming cost V 2 bases and J 4 bases, with 12 bases left between them. Germline CDR1 MNHEY, CDR2 SVGEGT. The CDR3 sequence is CASSYLGAGYNEQFF. DNA for the CDR3: TGTGCCAGCAGTTACCTGGGGGCCGGGTACAATGAGCAGTTCTTC.

The chain combines TRBV6-2 or TRBV6-3 with TRBJ2-1, with TRBD2 as a possible D gene (6 bases). In germline, CDR1 is MNHEY, CDR2 SVGEGT. The CDR3 has 16 residues. Trimming took off 6 bases at V and 0 bases at J, with 15 bases between the two ends. CDR3 bases: TGTGCCAGCAGGACTAGTAGGGTGAGCTCCTACAATGAGCAGTTCTTC. Translated, it gives CASRTSRVSSYNEQFF.

In its sample, this clonotype was seen a few times. V and J are TRBV20-1 and TRBJ1-1; possibly TRBD1 for D (6 bases). Germline V lookup: CDR1 DFQATT, CDR2 SNEGSKA (reference sequence). This CDR3 contains 13 residues. The ends were cut back, 6 bases at V and 3 bases at J, with 14 bases in the middle. CDR3 nucleotides: TGCAGTGCCGTCGAGGGGGTAGACACTGAAGCTTTCTTT. Amino acids: CSAVEGVDTEAFF.

In this sample, this clonotype turned up many times. The chain uses TRBV7-2 and TRBJ2-3; TRBD1 matches at 7 bases. The germline V gene has CDR1 SGHTA and CDR2 FQGNSA. The V gene end was trimmed by 3 bases and the J gene end by 14 bases; junction bases not matched to a gene: 14. The CDR3 has 14 amino acids. CDR3 sequence (DNA): TGTGCCAGCAGCTTCAAGAACCAGGGGGTGGGCAGGTATTTT. Translated, it gives CASSFKNQGVGRYF.

The chain combines TRBV3-1 with TRBJ2-2; a weak D match, TRBD2 (6 bases). The CDR3 runs 12 residues. V shed 4 bases and J shed 9 bases, with 9 bases lying between them. CDR1 LGHDT and CDR2 YNNKEL come from the germline V gene (reference sequence). Written as DNA, the CDR3 is TGTGCCAGCAGCCGGGGGGACCGGGAGCTGTTTTTT. It codes for CASSRGDRELFF.

Only a few counts were recorded for this clonotype. The chain uses TRBV20-1 and TRBJ2-5; no reliable D call. This CDR3 contains 14 residues. V was clipped by 1 base and J by 0 bases, with 9 bases between them. Germline lookup yields CDR1 DFQATT and CDR2 SNEGSKA (reference sequence). CDR3 in DNA: TGCAGTGCTAGAGTTCGGCCTAACCAAGAGACCCAGTACTTC. Its protein is CSARVRPNQETQYF.

The chain employs TRBV20-1 and TRBJ2-7, with TRBD2 matching 9 bases. There are 14 residues in the CDR3. Germline V gene data show CDR1 as DFQATT and CDR2 as SNEGSKA (reference sequence). V lost 0 bases to trimming and J lost 2 bases; unmatched junction nucleotides: 2. Written as DNA, the CDR3 is TGCAGTGCTAGAGATTTAGCGGGGGCCTACGAGCAGTACTTC. It is translated as CSARDLAGAYEQYF.

This chain uses TRBV7-8 with TRBJ2-2; D is undetermined. The germline V and J ends were trimmed by 5 bases and 7 bases, with 8 bases remaining between them. This CDR3 contains 12 residues. The germline gives CDR1 SGHVS, CDR2 FQNEAQ. The DNA of the CDR3 is TGTGCCAGCAGCATGCCATACGGGGAGCTGTTTTTT. It specifies CASSMPYGELFF.

This chain uses TRBV24-1 with TRBJ2-3; TRBD1 is a possible D gene (6 bases). Germline V CDR1 and CDR2: KGHDR, SFDVKD. V was pared by 4 bases and J by 7 bases, with 17 bases between. The CDR3 is 15 residues long. The CDR3 sequence: CATSDADRSRNTQYF. DNA of the CDR3: TGTGCCACCAGTGACGCCGACAGGTCCAGAAATACGCAGTATTTT.

This clonotype was counted a few times. The chain joins TRBV20-1 to TRBJ2-1; maybe TRBD1 (6 bases). The ends were cut back, 5 bases at V and 0 bases at J, with 20 bases in the middle. The CDR3 extends over 17 amino acids. Germline lookup yields CDR1 DFQATT and CDR2 SNEGSKA (reference sequence). In nucleotides, the CDR3 is TGCAGTGCTTTAGCCCTAGGACAGTCTAGCTCCTACAATGAGCAGTTCTTC. Protein product: CSALALGQSSSYNEQFF.

The chain links TRBV2 to TRBJ1-1; no firm D call. The CDR3 has 14 amino acids. Trimming cost V 1 base and J 0 bases, with 6 bases left between them. The germline CDR1 and CDR2 sequences are SNHLY and FYNNEI. The DNA of the CDR3 is TGTGCCAGCAGTGAAGGCGTACTGAACACTGAAGCTTTCTTT. It specifies CASSEGVLNTEAFF. Complete variable domain (other parts from reference TRBV2 and TRBJ1-1): EPEVTQTPSHQVTQMGQEVILRCVPISNHLYFYWYRQILGQKVEFLVSFYNNEISEKSEIFDDQFSVERPDGSNFTLKIRSTKLEDSAMYFCASSEGVLNTEAFFGQGTRLTVV.

A few counts support this clonotype. The chain combines TRBV29-1 with TRBJ1-1, with 10 bases fitting TRBD1. The CDR3 runs 15 residues. Germline V gives CDR1 SQVTM, CDR2 ANQGSEA. V gave up 7 bases and J gave up 2 bases; unmatched junction bases: 10. CDR3 sequence: CSGRTGTGENTEAFF. CDR3 DNA: TGCAGCGGCCGAACCGGGACAGGGGAAAACACTGAAGCTTTCTTT. The full variable domain, completed using reference TRBV29-1 and TRBJ1-1, is SAVISQKPSRDICQRGTSLTIQCQVDSQVTMMFWYRQQPGQSLTLIATANQGSEATYESGFVIDKFPISRPNLTFSTLTVSNMSPEDSSIYLCSGRTGTGENTEAFFGQGTRLTVV.

The sample holds a few counts of this clonotype. This chain uses TRBV10-3 with TRBJ1-2, with D perhaps matching TRBD1 (5 bases). V lost 8 bases and J 7 bases, leaving 17 bases between the germline ends. Germline CDR1 ENHRY, CDR2 SYGVKD. The CDR3 length is 13 residues. The CDR3 coding sequence is TGTGCCATCCGGGACGCCCCACAGAGTGGCTACACCTTC. Amino acids: CAIRDAPQSGYTF.

This clonotype was recorded at least ten times. This sequence joins TRBV7-2 and TRBJ1-5, with D possibly TRBD1 on 6 matching bases. Germline loops: CDR1 SGHTA, CDR2 FQGNSA. This CDR3 region has 14 residues. V shed 2 bases and J shed 4 bases, with 9 bases lying between them. For the CDR3, the DNA is TGTGCCAGCAGCTTATTAGGGGGTAATCAGCCCCAGCATTTT. Protein: CASSLLGGNQPQHF.